A selection of T cell receptor beta chains follows, all from one sample in a study of siplizumab effects on memory and regulatory T cells. Sequencing used immunoSEQ multiplex PCR; TCRdb keeps in-frame clones, though not all of them. The profile shows roughly 100,000 clones, over 90% of them singletons. What was sequenced was Tregs sorted from blood. The receptors here all came from a human donor in good health. Each CDR3 is given with its conserved first and last residue. Each record gives: D gene, J gene, V gene, clone size, CDR3 protein, CDR3 DNA. The D gene is left open where the match is weak. A row's size may be missing; if present it is once, few, many or a size class.

D gene: NA
J gene: TRBJ1-3
V gene: TRBV5-1
clone size: NA
CDR3 protein: CASSLAQGTDTIYF
CDR3 DNA: TGCGCCAGCAGCTTGGCACAGGGAACAGACACCATATATTTT

D gene: NA
J gene: TRBJ2-1
V gene: TRBV30
clone size: once
CDR3 protein: CAWSIGNEQFF
CDR3 DNA: TGTGCCTGGAGTATCGGAAATGAGCAGTTCTTC

D gene: TRBD1
J gene: TRBJ1-1
V gene: TRBV6-1
clone size: NA
CDR3 protein: CASSLQGGDTEAFF
CDR3 DNA: TGTGCCAGCAGCCTCCAGGGGGGGGACACTGAAGCTTTCTTT

D gene: TRBD1
J gene: TRBJ2-7
V gene: TRBV25-1
clone size: NA
CDR3 protein: CASSMAGGYEQYF
CDR3 DNA: TGTGCCAGCAGTATGGCAGGGGGCTACGAGCAGTACTTC

D gene: NA
J gene: TRBJ2-1
V gene: TRBV27
clone size: NA
CDR3 protein: CASSFWGGGEQFF
CDR3 DNA: TGTGCCAGCAGTTTTTGGGGCGGCGGTGAGCAGTTCTTC

D gene: TRBD2
J gene: TRBJ2-1
V gene: TRBV6-4
clone size: once
CDR3 protein: CASSRTSGSLNEQFF
CDR3 DNA: TGTGCCAGCAGTAGGACTAGCGGGAGTTTGAATGAGCAGTTCTTC

D gene: NA
J gene: TRBJ1-1
V gene: TRBV18
clone size: once
CDR3 protein: CASSPLGKQGFEAFF
CDR3 DNA: TGTGCCAGCTCACCACTGGGCAAACAGGGCTTTGAAGCTTTCTTT

D gene: TRBD2
J gene: TRBJ2-1
V gene: TRBV10-1
clone size: once
CDR3 protein: CASRTGLAGCHNEQFF
CDR3 DNA: TGCGCCAGCAGGACGGGACTAGCGGGATGTCACAATGAGCAGTTCTTC

D gene: TRBD1
J gene: TRBJ2-5
V gene: TRBV19
clone size: NA
CDR3 protein: CASSSQGRGETQYF
CDR3 DNA: TGTGCCAGTAGTTCACAGGGGAGAGGAGAGACCCAGTACTTC

D gene: TRBD2
J gene: TRBJ2-7
V gene: TRBV7-2
clone size: NA
CDR3 protein: CASSLKTGGPLDEQYF
CDR3 DNA: TGTGCCAGCAGCTTAAAAACGGGAGGGCCTCTGGACGAGCAGTACTTC

D gene: TRBD2
J gene: TRBJ2-3
V gene: TRBV28
clone size: NA
CDR3 protein: CASSTLAGGPGDTQYF
CDR3 DNA: TGTGCCAGCAGCACACTAGCGGGGGGGCCTGGAGATACGCAGTATTTT

D gene: NA
J gene: TRBJ2-7
V gene: TRBV7-2
clone size: NA
CDR3 protein: CASSLMGGIASYEQYF
CDR3 DNA: TGTGCCAGCAGCTTAATGGGCGGGATTGCCTCCTACGAGCAGTACTTC

D gene: NA
J gene: TRBJ2-7
V gene: TRBV5-1
clone size: NA
CDR3 protein: CASRATSSGNYEQYF
CDR3 DNA: TGCGCCAGCAGGGCAACCTCTTCGGGAAACTACGAGCAGTACTTC

D gene: NA
J gene: TRBJ2-7
V gene: TRBV29-1
clone size: NA
CDR3 protein: CSVVSLSYEQYF
CDR3 DNA: TGCAGCGTTGTAAGCCTATCCTACGAGCAGTACTTC

D gene: NA
J gene: TRBJ1-1
V gene: TRBV6-1
clone size: few
CDR3 protein: CASSEGLRTEAFF
CDR3 DNA: TGTGCCAGCAGTGAAGGATTGAGAACTGAAGCTTTCTTT

D gene: NA
J gene: TRBJ1-2
V gene: TRBV10-3
clone size: NA
CDR3 protein: CAITPTRAAANYGYTF
CDR3 DNA: TGTGCCATCACCCCCACACGCGCTGCAGCTAACTATGGCTACACCTTC

D gene: NA
J gene: TRBJ2-1
V gene: TRBV29-1
clone size: NA
CDR3 protein: CSVARRAGTLYNEQFF
CDR3 DNA: TGCAGCGTTGCGAGACGGGCAGGGACCCTCTACAATGAGCAGTTCTTC

D gene: NA
J gene: TRBJ1-1
V gene: TRBV15
clone size: NA
CDR3 protein: CATSRGKGISNTEAFF
CDR3 DNA: TGTGCCACCAGCAGAGGTAAAGGGATTTCGAACACTGAAGCTTTCTTT

D gene: NA
J gene: TRBJ2-1
V gene: TRBV14
clone size: NA
CDR3 protein: CASSPPGTPSAEQFF
CDR3 DNA: TGTGCCAGCAGCCCACCCGGGACTCCCTCAGCTGAGCAGTTCTTC

D gene: NA
J gene: TRBJ2-3
V gene: TRBV10-3
clone size: once
CDR3 protein: CAIWTDADTQYF
CDR3 DNA: TGTGCCATCTGGACAGACGCAGATACGCAGTATTTT

D gene: NA
J gene: TRBJ1-1
V gene: TRBV18
clone size: NA
CDR3 protein: CASSPIPPQATNTEAFF
CDR3 DNA: TGTGCCAGCTCACCAATTCCCCCACAGGCGACGAACACTGAAGCTTTCTTT

D gene: NA
J gene: TRBJ1-3
V gene: TRBV7-9
clone size: NA
CDR3 protein: CASSSTGDSGNTIYF
CDR3 DNA: TGTGCCAGCAGCTCGACAGGAGACTCTGGAAACACCATATATTTT

D gene: TRBD2
J gene: TRBJ2-1
V gene: TRBV9
clone size: NA
CDR3 protein: CASSALGTRSEQFF
CDR3 DNA: TGTGCCAGCAGCGCACTCGGGACTAGAAGTGAGCAGTTCTTC

D gene: NA
J gene: TRBJ1-2
V gene: TRBV6-1
clone size: NA
CDR3 protein: CASRIGTDYGYTF
CDR3 DNA: TGTGCCAGCAGGATAGGGACCGACTATGGCTACACCTTC

D gene: NA
J gene: TRBJ1-1
V gene: TRBV2
clone size: NA
CDR3 protein: CASSGGGGRAFF
CDR3 DNA: TGTGCCAGCAGTGGGGGGGGAGGTAGGGCTTTCTTT

D gene: TRBD2
J gene: TRBJ2-2
V gene: TRBV25-1
clone size: NA
CDR3 protein: CASSESPGRGNTGELFF
CDR3 DNA: TGTGCCAGCAGTGAATCGCCAGGGAGGGGCAACACCGGGGAGCTGTTTTTT

D gene: NA
J gene: TRBJ1-6
V gene: TRBV20-1
clone size: NA
CDR3 protein: CSASMISPLHF
CDR3 DNA: TGCAGTGCTAGTATGATCTCACCCCTCCACTTT

D gene: TRBD1
J gene: TRBJ1-6
V gene: TRBV7-2
clone size: NA
CDR3 protein: CASSLEGTVNSPLHF
CDR3 DNA: TGTGCCAGCAGCTTAGAAGGGACAGTAAATTCACCCCTCCACTTT

D gene: TRBD1
J gene: TRBJ1-1
V gene: TRBV29-1
clone size: few
CDR3 protein: CSVDRGWTEAFF
CDR3 DNA: TGCAGCGTAGACAGGGGATGGACTGAAGCTTTCTTT

D gene: NA
J gene: TRBJ2-3
V gene: TRBV6-6
clone size: NA
CDR3 protein: CASSYWSDTQYF
CDR3 DNA: TGTGCCAGCAGTTACTGGTCAGATACGCAGTATTTT

D gene: NA
J gene: TRBJ1-3
V gene: TRBV5-6
clone size: NA
CDR3 protein: CASSAGFRGLLGPIYF
CDR3 DNA: TGTGCCAGCAGCGCAGGGTTCAGGGGCCTTTTAGGGCCCATATATTTT

D gene: TRBD2
J gene: TRBJ2-7
V gene: TRBV7-2
clone size: NA
CDR3 protein: CASKRTSATYYEQYF
CDR3 DNA: TGTGCCAGCAAAAGGACTAGCGCGACTTACTACGAGCAGTACTTC

D gene: NA
J gene: TRBJ1-1
V gene: TRBV6-5
clone size: few
CDR3 protein: CATAAAGYTEAFF
CDR3 DNA: TGTGCCACTGCCGCGGCTGGATACACTGAAGCTTTCTTT

D gene: NA
J gene: TRBJ2-7
V gene: TRBV27
clone size: NA
CDR3 protein: CASSSTEQGSEQYF
CDR3 DNA: TGTGCCAGCAGTTCCACTGAACAGGGTAGCGAGCAGTACTTC

D gene: NA
J gene: TRBJ2-3
V gene: TRBV5-8
clone size: NA
CDR3 protein: CASSTHSTDTQYF
CDR3 DNA: TGTGCCAGCAGCACTCACAGCACAGATACGCAGTATTTT